Sequencing of this T cell receptor (beta chain) was carried out in a study of blood T cell repertoires in COVID-19. Study-wide context: Both acute and convalescent COVID-19 samples were obtained from the United States, Italy and Spain. The analysed material was cDNA or gDNA that came from T cells, B-cell-depleted T cells, or PBMCs.

The CDR3 sequence is 15 residues long. The ends were cut back, 0 bases at V and 9 bases at J, with 16 bases in the middle. CDR1 is SGHNT, CDR2 YYREEE, per germline (reference sequence). Sequencing used immunoSEQ multiplex PCR; TCRdb keeps in-frame clones, though not all of them. The data hold about 84,000 clones, with around 96% observed a single time. The sequenced material came from peripheral blood. The origin of this receptor is a human donor with active COVID-19. The donor label of this sample is uncertain. V gene TRBV5-4 combines with J gene TRBJ2-1, with D perhaps TRBD2 (5 bases). In DNA, the CDR3 is TGTGCCAGCAGCTTGGAAATCCTAATCGGAGGTGAGCAGTTCTTC. Protein sequence: CASSLEILIGGEQFF.